This paragraph reports one T cell receptor beta chain. Its antigen is not known. Between the trimmed V and J ends, which lost 0 bases and 7 bases, there was a span of 15 bases. Germline CDR1 is SGDLS and CDR2 is YYNGEE. The CDR3 loop spans 15 amino acids. This specimen belongs to a study of blood T cells in healthy people across ages. General observations from the study: Because sorting was not performed, PBMCs prevented conclusive naive versus antigen-experienced comparison. Getting older went along with TCR beta diversity per million T cells dropping roughly linearly. There was no known CMV status for donors, so expanded clonotype changes were possibly confounded. In long-lived donors, naive CD4+ cell counts and diversity exceeded those of aged donors.

PCR was performed a second time for 7 to 11 cycles using a sample-barcoded 5' primer and a J-beta primer mix. TCRdb itself ran the 5' RACE reads through MiXCR, one entry per CDR3 protein. The table includes around 1.1 million distinct CDR3 sequences, under 40% detected once. The V call is TRBV9, the J call TRBJ2-3, with D possibly matching TRBD2 (6 bases). Material for sequencing was blood. The TCR comes from a man younger than 35 in good health. CDR3: CASSVGFTSTNTQYF. The CDR3 coding sequence is TGTGCCAGCAGCGTAGGTTTCACTAGCACGAATACGCAGTATTTT. Full variable domain (outside the CDR3, taken from reference TRBV9 and TRBJ2-3): DSGVTQTPKHLITATGQRVTLRCSPRSGDLSVYWYQQSLDQGLQFLIQYYNGEERAKGNILERFSAQQFPDLHSELNLSSLELGDSALYFCASSVGFTSTNTQYFGPGTRLTVL.